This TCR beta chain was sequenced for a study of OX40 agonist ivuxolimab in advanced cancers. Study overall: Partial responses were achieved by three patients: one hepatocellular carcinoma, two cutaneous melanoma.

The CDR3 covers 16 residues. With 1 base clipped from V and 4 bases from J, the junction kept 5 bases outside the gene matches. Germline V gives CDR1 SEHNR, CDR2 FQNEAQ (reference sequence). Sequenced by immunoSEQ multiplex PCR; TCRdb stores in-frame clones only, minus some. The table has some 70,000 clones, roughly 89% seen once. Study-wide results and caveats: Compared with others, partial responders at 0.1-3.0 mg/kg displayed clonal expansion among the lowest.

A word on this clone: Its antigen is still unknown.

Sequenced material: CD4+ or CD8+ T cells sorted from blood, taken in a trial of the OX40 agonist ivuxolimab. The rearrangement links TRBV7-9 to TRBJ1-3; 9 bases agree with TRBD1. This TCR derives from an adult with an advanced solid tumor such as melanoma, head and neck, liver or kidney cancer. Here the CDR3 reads CASSLVLGQGGNTIYF. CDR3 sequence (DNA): TGTGCCAGCAGCTTAGTCCTGGGACAGGGAGGAAACACCATATATTTT. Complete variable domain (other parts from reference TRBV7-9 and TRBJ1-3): DTGVSQNPRHKITKRGQNVTFRCDPISEHNRLYWYRQTLGQGPEFLTYFQNEAQLEKSRLLSDRFSAERPKGSFSTLEIQRTEQGDSAMYLCASSLVLGQGGNTIYFGEGSWLTVV.